A selection of T cell receptor beta chains follows, all from one sample in a study of blood T cell repertoires in COVID-19. Repertoires were generated with immunoSEQ multiplex PCR, while TCRdb's copy carries only in-frame clones and drops some. The table records roughly 73,000 clones, roughly 76% of them present only once. The sequenced sample was peripheral blood. These receptors came from a woman between 65 and 79 years old with acute or convalescent COVID-19. Each CDR3 is given with its conserved first and last residue. Some rows mark clone size as missing; the rest say once, few, many or name a class of expanded clone.

V: TRBV2; J: TRBJ2-2; size: .; CDR3: CASSEGQGGIGELFF
V: TRBV13; J: TRBJ2-7; size: .; CDR3: CASSLGRLAFEQYF
V: TRBV28; J: TRBJ2-7; size: many; CDR3: CASDQGYEQYF
V: TRBV12-3/TRBV12-4; J: TRBJ2-1; size: .; CDR3: CASSFQDWDEQFF
V: TRBV7-9; J: TRBJ1-1; size: .; CDR3: CASSNRGYTEAFF
V: TRBV18; J: TRBJ2-7; size: .; CDR3: CASSPGRGEQYF
V: TRBV7-9; J: TRBJ2-1; size: many; CDR3: CASSAQGGSYNEQFF
V: TRBV7-7; J: TRBJ2-5; size: .; CDR3: CASSLTRQGQETQYF
V: TRBV19; J: TRBJ2-7; size: .; CDR3: CASRGLAGNEQYF
V: TRBV4-1; J: TRBJ2-7; size: .; CDR3: CASSQARASGSYEQYF
V: TRBV7-9; J: TRBJ2-7; size: .; CDR3: CASSPRLAGDREQYF
V: TRBV10-3; J: TRBJ2-5; size: .; CDR3: CAISEETSGMMVETQYF
V: TRBV18; J: TRBJ2-5; size: .; CDR3: CASSRQSGGETQYF
V: TRBV5-1; J: TRBJ1-3; size: .; CDR3: CASSLGQGYSGNTIYF
V: TRBV19; J: TRBJ1-1; size: .; CDR3: CAAGLAGSGTEAFF
V: TRBV6-5; J: TRBJ1-1; size: .; CDR3: CASSYGRGRDAFF
V: TRBV7-8; J: TRBJ1-1; size: .; CDR3: CASSLARGASTEAFF
V: TRBV5-1; J: TRBJ1-2; size: .; CDR3: CASSFAREGYTF
V: TRBV6-5; J: TRBJ1-2; size: few; CDR3: CASSYDRAGGYTF
V: TRBV28; J: TRBJ2-7; size: .; CDR3: CASSRGLAGPYEQYF
V: TRBV25-1; J: TRBJ2-3; size: .; CDR3: CASSGLGLTDTQYF
V: TRBV29-1; J: TRBJ1-1; size: few; CDR3: CSARGVTEAFF
V: TRBV29-1; J: TRBJ2-3; size: .; CDR3: CSVKKAVARDTQYF
V: TRBV28; J: TRBJ1-5; size: .; CDR3: CASSLAAPNQPQHF
V: TRBV18; J: TRBJ2-5; size: many; CDR3: CASSPTLYQETQYF
V: TRBV28; J: TRBJ1-5; size: .; CDR3: CASSLRPRSGDQPQHF
V: TRBV10-1; J: TRBJ2-5; size: .; CDR3: CASSEGTTGGTQYF
V: TRBV2; J: TRBJ2-1; size: .; CDR3: CASSPTHSSYNEQFF
V: TRBV4-1; J: TRBJ1-3; size: few; CDR3: CASSQEAQQVSSGNTIYF
V: TRBV7-2; J: TRBJ2-1; size: .; CDR3: CASSSQLASSYNEQFF
V: TRBV28; J: TRBJ2-2; size: .; CDR3: CASRTQGAQTGELFF
V: TRBV7-2; J: TRBJ2-1; size: few; CDR3: CASSLVKGGLALGNEQFF
V: TRBV2; J: TRBJ2-7; size: .; CDR3: CASSEPLADLYEQYF
V: TRBV7-3; J: TRBJ1-1; size: .; CDR3: CASSLNVGLGAEAFF
V: TRBV6-5; J: TRBJ1-5; size: .; CDR3: CASRQGLHQPQHF
V: TRBV19; J: TRBJ1-1; size: .; CDR3: CASPSPAGKAFF
V: TRBV3-1/TRBV3-2; J: TRBJ2-3; size: few; CDR3: CASSQAWGGGDTQYF
V: TRBV6-5; J: TRBJ1-1; size: .; CDR3: CASSLDLRGEAFF
V: TRBV29-1; J: TRBJ2-7; size: .; CDR3: CSVGGSGSLSYEQYF
V: TRBV7-9; J: TRBJ1-2; size: .; CDR3: CASSSGQGGYGYTF
V: TRBV25-1; J: TRBJ2-7; size: .; CDR3: CASSGKQGASSYEQYF